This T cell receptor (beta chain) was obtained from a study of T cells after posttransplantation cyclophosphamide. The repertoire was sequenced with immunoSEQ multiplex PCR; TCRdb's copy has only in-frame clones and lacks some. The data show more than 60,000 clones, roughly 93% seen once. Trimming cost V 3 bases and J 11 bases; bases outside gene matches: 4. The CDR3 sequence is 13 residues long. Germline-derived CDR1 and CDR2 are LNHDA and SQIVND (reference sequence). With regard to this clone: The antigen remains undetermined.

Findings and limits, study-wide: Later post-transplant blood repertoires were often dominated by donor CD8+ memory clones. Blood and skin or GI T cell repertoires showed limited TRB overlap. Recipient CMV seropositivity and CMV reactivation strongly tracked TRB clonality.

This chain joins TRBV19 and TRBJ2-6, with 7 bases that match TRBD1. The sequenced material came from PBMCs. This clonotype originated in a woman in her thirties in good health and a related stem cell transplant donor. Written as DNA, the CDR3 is TGTGCCAGTAGTATCACCGGGACAGACGTCCTGACTTTC. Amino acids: CASSITGTDVLTF.